These 5 T cell receptor beta chains were sequenced from one sample in a study of T cell responses to AZD1222 COVID-19 vaccine. Clones were sequenced by immunoSEQ multiplex PCR, and TCRdb holds only the in-frame ones, with some missing. The sample lists about 81,000 clones; 91% were seen once. Sequenced here: peripheral blood, sampled 28 days after the second AZD1222 dose. These receptors all come from an adult who received the AZD1222 COVID-19 vaccine.

This clone was observed once. The chain recombines TRBV5-8 with TRBJ1-4, with a weak D call TRBD1 (5 bases). Germline-derived CDR1 and CDR2 are SGHTS and YDEGEE. The V gene lost 4 bases and the J gene lost 8 bases, with 18 bases spanning the gap. The CDR3 consists of 15 residues. CDR3 bases: TGTGCCAGCAGCCGGGCTTGGCAGGGACGCGAAAAACTGTTTTTT. Translating it yields CASSRAWQGREKLFF.

The gene calls are TRBV19 and TRBJ1-5, with D unresolved. The CDR3 is 12 amino acids. V was clipped by 5 bases and J by 6 bases, with 8 bases between them. Germline V CDR1 and CDR2: LNHDA, SQIVND (reference sequence). In DNA, the CDR3 is TGTGCCAGTAGTTTCGATGGTCAGCCCCAGCATTTT. As protein: CASSFDGQPQHF.

This chain connects TRBV27 to TRBJ2-3, with D hard to call. Trimming cost V 1 base and J 2 bases, with 7 bases left between them. This CDR3 comprises 14 residues. The V gene's germline CDR1 is MNHEY and CDR2 SMNVEV (reference sequence). CDR3 region: CASSLLGHTDTQYF. CDR3 in DNA: TGTGCCAGCAGTTTATTAGGGCACACAGATACGCAGTATTTT.

This clone has only one observation. V usage is TRBV4-2 and J usage is TRBJ2-2; D uncertain. The CDR3 has 15 amino acids. V was trimmed by 4 bases and J by 5 bases, leaving 14 bases between them. From germline, CDR1 is LGHNA and CDR2 YNFKEQ. CDR3 nucleotide sequence: TGTGCCAGCAGCCCCTCCGTGAGTGGGACCGGGGAGCTGTTTTTT. It translates to CASSPSVSGTGELFF.

The J gene is TRBJ1-6, the V gene TRBV28; D is uncertain. Trimming shortened V by 7 bases and J by 4 bases, and 11 bases separated the two germline ends. Germline lookup yields CDR1 MDHEN and CDR2 SYDVKM. The CDR3 is 14 residues long. The CDR3 here is CASIASVYNSPLHF. CDR3 sequence (DNA): TGTGCCAGCATAGCGTCAGTGTATAATTCACCCCTCCACTTT.